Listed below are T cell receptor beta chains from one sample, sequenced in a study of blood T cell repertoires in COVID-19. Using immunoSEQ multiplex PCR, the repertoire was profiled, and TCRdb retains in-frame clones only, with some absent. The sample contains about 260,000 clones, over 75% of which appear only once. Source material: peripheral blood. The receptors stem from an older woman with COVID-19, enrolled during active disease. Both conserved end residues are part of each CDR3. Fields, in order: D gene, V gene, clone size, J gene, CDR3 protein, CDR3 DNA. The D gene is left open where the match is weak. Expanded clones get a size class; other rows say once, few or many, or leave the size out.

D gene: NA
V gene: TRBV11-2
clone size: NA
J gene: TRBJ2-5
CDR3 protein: CASSPEGATKTQYF
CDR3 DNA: TGTGCCAGCAGCCCGGAGGGGGCCACGAAGACCCAGTACTTC

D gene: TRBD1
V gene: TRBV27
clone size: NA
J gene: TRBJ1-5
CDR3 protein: CASSSGQGASQPQHF
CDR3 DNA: TGTGCCAGCAGTTCAGGACAGGGGGCTTCTCAGCCCCAGCATTTT

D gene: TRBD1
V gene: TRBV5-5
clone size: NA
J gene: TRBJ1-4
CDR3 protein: CASSPGQGTEKLFF
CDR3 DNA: TGTGCCAGCAGCCCGGGACAGGGAACGGAAAAACTGTTTTTT

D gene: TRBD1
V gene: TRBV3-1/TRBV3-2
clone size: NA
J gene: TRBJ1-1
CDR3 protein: CASSQTGVGTEAFF
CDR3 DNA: TGTGCCAGCAGCCAGACAGGGGTGGGCACTGAAGCTTTCTTT

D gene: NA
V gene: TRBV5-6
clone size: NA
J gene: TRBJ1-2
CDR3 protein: CASSWGGGYGYTF
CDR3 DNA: TGTGCCAGCAGCTGGGGGGGCGGCTATGGCTACACCTTC

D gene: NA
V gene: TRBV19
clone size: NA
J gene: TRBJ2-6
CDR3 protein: CASTAGAGANVLTF
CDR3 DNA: TGTGCCAGTACTGCAGGGGCTGGGGCCAACGTCCTGACTTTC

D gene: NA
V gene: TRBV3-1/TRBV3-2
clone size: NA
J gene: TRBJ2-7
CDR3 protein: CASSQDVNGYEQYF
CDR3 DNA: TGTGCCAGCAGCCAAGATGTAAACGGCTACGAGCAGTACTTC

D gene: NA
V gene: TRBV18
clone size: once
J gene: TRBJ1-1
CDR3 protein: CASSPTPTGAFF
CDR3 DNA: TGTGCCAGCTCACCTACCCCGACGGGGGCTTTCTTT

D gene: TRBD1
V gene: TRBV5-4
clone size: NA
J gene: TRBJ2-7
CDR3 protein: CASSWGQGLYEQYF
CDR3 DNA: TGTGCCAGCAGCTGGGGACAGGGATTGTACGAGCAGTACTTC

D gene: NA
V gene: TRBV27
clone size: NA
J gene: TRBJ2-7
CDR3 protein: CASSLFQGKYEQYF
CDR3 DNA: TGTGCCAGCAGTTTATTTCAGGGGAAGTACGAGCAGTACTTC

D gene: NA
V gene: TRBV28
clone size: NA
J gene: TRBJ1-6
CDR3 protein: CASQATYNSPLHF
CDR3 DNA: TGTGCCAGCCAGGCAACCTATAATTCACCCCTCCACTTT

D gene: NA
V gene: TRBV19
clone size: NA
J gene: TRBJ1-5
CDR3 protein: CASGGGYGNQPQHF
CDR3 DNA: TGTGCCTCGGGAGGGGGTTATGGCAATCAGCCCCAGCATTTT

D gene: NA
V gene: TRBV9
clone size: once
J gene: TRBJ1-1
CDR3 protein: CASSPRTRLNTEAFF
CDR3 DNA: TGTGCCAGCAGCCCTAGGACACGGCTGAACACTGAAGCTTTCTTT

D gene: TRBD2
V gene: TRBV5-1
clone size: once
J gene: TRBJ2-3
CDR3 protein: CASSAFSGSWDTQYF
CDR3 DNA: TGCGCCAGCAGCGCGTTTAGCGGGAGTTGGGATACGCAGTATTTT

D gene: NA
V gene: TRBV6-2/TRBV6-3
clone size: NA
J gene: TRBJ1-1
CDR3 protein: CASSLSLGRGNTEAFF
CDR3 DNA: TGTGCCAGCAGTTTATCTTTGGGTAGGGGAAACACTGAAGCTTTCTTT

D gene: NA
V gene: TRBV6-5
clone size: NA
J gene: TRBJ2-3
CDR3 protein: CASKMTRSADTQYF
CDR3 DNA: TGTGCCAGCAAGATGACTAGGTCCGCAGATACGCAGTATTTT

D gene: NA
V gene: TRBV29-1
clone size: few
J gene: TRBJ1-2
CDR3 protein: CSSAVTGGYTF
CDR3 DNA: TGCAGTAGTGCGGTGACCGGAGGCTACACCTTC

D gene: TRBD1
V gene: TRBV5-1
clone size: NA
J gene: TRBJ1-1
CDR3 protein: CASSPAAGGSTEAFF
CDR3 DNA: TGCGCCAGCAGCCCGGCGGCAGGGGGGTCCACTGAAGCTTTCTTT

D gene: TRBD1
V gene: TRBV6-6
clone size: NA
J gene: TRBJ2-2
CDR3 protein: CASRTGQGGLFF
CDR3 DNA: TGTGCCAGCAGGACCGGACAGGGAGGGCTGTTTTTT

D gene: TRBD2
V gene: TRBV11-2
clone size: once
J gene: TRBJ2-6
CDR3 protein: CASSLRTRLFSGANVLTF
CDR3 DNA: TGTGCCAGCAGCTTAAGGACTAGACTTTTTTCTGGGGCCAACGTCCTGACTTTC

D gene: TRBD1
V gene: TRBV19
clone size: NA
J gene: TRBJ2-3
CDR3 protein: CASTPGRGRADTQYF
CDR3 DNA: TGTGCCAGTACCCCTGGCAGGGGGCGCGCAGATACGCAGTATTTT

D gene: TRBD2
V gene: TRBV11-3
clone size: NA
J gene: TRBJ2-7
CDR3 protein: CASSHGTSGSPREQYF
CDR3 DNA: TGTGCCAGCAGCCATGGGACTAGCGGGAGCCCCCGCGAGCAGTACTTC

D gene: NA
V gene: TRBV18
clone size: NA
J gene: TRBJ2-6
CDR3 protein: CASSPRQVGANVLTF
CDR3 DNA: TGTGCCAGCTCACCACGACAGGTAGGGGCCAACGTCCTGACTTTC

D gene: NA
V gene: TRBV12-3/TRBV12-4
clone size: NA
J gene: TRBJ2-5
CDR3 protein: CASSRVGTQYF
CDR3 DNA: TGTGCCAGCAGCCGGGTGGGGACCCAGTACTTC

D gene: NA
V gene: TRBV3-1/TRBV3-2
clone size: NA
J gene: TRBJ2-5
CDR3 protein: CASSQERRQETQYF
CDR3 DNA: TGTGCCAGCAGCCAAGAGAGGCGACAAGAGACCCAGTACTTC

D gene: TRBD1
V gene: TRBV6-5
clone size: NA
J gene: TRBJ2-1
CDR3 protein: CASSYQTGSNEQFF
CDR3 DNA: TGTGCCAGCAGTTATCAGACAGGGTCCAATGAGCAGTTCTTC

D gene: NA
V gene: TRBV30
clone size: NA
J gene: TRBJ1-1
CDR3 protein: CAWSVVSQVNTEAFF
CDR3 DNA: TGTGCCTGGAGTGTAGTCTCCCAGGTGAACACTGAAGCTTTCTTT

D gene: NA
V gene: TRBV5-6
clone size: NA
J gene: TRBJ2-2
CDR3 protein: CASSDDTVTGELFF
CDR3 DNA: TGTGCCAGCAGCGATGATACAGTAACCGGGGAGCTGTTTTTT

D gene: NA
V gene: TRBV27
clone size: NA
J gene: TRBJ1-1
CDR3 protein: CASSLDRPNTEAFF
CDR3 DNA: TGTGCCAGCAGCCTCGACAGGCCGAACACTGAAGCTTTCTTT

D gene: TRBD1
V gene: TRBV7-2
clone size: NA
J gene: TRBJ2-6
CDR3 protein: CASSPGTGAVWANVLTF
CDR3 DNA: TGTGCCAGCAGTCCCGGGACAGGGGCGGTTTGGGCCAACGTCCTGACTTTC

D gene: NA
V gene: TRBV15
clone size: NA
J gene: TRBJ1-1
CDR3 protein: CATSTQRNTEAFF
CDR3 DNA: TGTGCCACCAGCACACAAAGGAACACTGAAGCTTTCTTT

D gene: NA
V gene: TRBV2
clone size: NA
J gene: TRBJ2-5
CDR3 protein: CASSGHSSDGETQYF
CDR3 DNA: TGTGCCAGCAGTGGGCACTCAAGCGATGGGGAGACCCAGTACTTC

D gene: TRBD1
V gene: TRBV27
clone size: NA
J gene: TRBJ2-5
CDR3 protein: CASSFRQGSGETQYF
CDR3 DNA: TGTGCCAGCAGTTTTCGACAGGGATCGGGGGAGACCCAGTACTTC

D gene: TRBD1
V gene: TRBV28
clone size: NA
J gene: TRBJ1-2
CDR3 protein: CASGESDRGPRPGYTF
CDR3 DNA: TGTGCCAGCGGGGAATCGGACAGGGGGCCTCGTCCTGGCTACACCTTC

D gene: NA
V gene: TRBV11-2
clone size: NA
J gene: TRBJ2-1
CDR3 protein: CASSLANSYNEQFF
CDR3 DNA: TGTGCCAGCAGCCTGGCCAACTCCTACAATGAGCAGTTCTTC

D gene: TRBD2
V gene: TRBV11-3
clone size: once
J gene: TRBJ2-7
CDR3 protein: CASSVTSGSYEQYF
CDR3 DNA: TGTGCCAGCAGCGTTACTAGCGGGAGCTACGAGCAGTACTTC

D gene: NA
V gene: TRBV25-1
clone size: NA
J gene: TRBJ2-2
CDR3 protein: CASRRQEFTGELFF
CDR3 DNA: TGTGCCAGCAGGAGACAGGAATTCACCGGGGAGCTGTTTTTT

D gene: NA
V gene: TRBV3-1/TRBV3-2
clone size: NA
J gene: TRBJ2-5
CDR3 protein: CASSRVLDSLYQETQYF
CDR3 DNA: TGTGCCAGCAGCCGAGTCCTCGACAGCTTGTACCAAGAGACCCAGTACTTC

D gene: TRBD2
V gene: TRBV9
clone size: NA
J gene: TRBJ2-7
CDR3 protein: CASSPGGAAYEQYF
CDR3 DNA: TGTGCCAGCAGCCCGGGGGGAGCGGCCTACGAGCAGTACTTC

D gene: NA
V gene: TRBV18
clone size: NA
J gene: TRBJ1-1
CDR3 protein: CASSPRREAGTEAFF
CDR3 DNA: TGTGCCAGCTCACCACGAAGGGAAGCGGGGACTGAAGCTTTCTTT